A selection of T cell receptor beta chains follows, all from one sample in a study of tumour-infiltrating T cells in Burkitt lymphoma. Clones were read by immunoSEQ multiplex PCR, and TCRdb kept only the in-frame ones, dropping some. Among 15,000 or so clones listed, about 31% were seen once. The sample taken for sequencing was tumor tissue. These receptors all come from a human donor with diffuse large B-cell lymphoma. CDR3s include the opening cysteine and the closing phenylalanine or tryptophan. D genes are given only for firm matches. The size of a clone is reported for some rows only, either as once, few or many, or as a class for expanded clones.

V gene: TRBV2; J gene: TRBJ2-7; clone size: once; D gene: TRBD2; CDR3 DNA: TGTGCCAGCAGTGGGCCTGGGGGACTAGCGGGAGACGAGCAGTACTTC; CDR3 protein: CASSGPGGLAGDEQYF
V gene: TRBV9; J gene: TRBJ2-7; clone size: few; D gene: TRBD2; CDR3 DNA: TGTGCCAGCAGCGTAGGGACTAGCGGCGAGCAGTACTTC; CDR3 protein: CASSVGTSGEQYF
V gene: TRBV19; J gene: TRBJ1-1; clone size: few; D gene: TRBD1; CDR3 DNA: TGTGCCAGTAGAGACAGGGGGAACACTGAAGCTTTCTTT; CDR3 protein: CASRDRGNTEAFF
V gene: TRBV27; J gene: TRBJ1-5; clone size: NA; D gene: TRBD1; CDR3 DNA: TGTGCCAGCAGTTTATCTGGACAGGGGATCAATCAGCCCCAGCATTTT; CDR3 protein: CASSLSGQGINQPQHF
V gene: TRBV29-1; J gene: TRBJ1-1; clone size: few; D gene: NA; CDR3 DNA: TGCAGCGTTTTAAGGGGGAACACTGAAGCTTTCTTT; CDR3 protein: CSVLRGNTEAFF
V gene: TRBV5-1; J gene: TRBJ2-1; clone size: NA; D gene: NA; CDR3 DNA: TGCGCCAGCAGCAACCAACCGGGACCAGGGCCGAGCAATGAGCAGTTCTTC; CDR3 protein: CASSNQPGPGPSNEQFF
V gene: TRBV19; J gene: TRBJ1-5; clone size: NA; D gene: TRBD1; CDR3 DNA: TGTGCCAGTAGTATCAACCGGGACAGGGGGGGGAATCAGCCCCAGCATTTT; CDR3 protein: CASSINRDRGGNQPQHF
V gene: TRBV11-2; J gene: TRBJ1-1; clone size: once; D gene: NA; CDR3 DNA: TGTGCCAGCAGCTCTCCTCGGGGGAACACTGAAGCTTTCTTT; CDR3 protein: CASSSPRGNTEAFF
V gene: TRBV30; J gene: TRBJ2-5; clone size: few; D gene: NA; CDR3 DNA: TGTGCCTGGAGCCCATCGCAGACCCAGTACTTC; CDR3 protein: CAWSPSQTQYF
V gene: TRBV9; J gene: TRBJ2-3; clone size: few; D gene: NA; CDR3 DNA: TGTGCCAGCAGCGGAGACCTTAGCAATCAGCCCCAGTATTTT; CDR3 protein: CASSGDLSNQPQYF
V gene: TRBV27; J gene: TRBJ2-5; clone size: NA; D gene: NA; CDR3 DNA: TGTGCCAGCAGAACTACAGGGCTGGTCCAAGAGACCCAGTACTTC; CDR3 protein: CASRTTGLVQETQYF
V gene: TRBV29-1; J gene: TRBJ2-7; clone size: few; D gene: NA; CDR3 DNA: TGCAGCGTTGAACTTGCCTACGAGCAGTACTTC; CDR3 protein: CSVELAYEQYF
V gene: TRBV7-8; J gene: TRBJ1-1; clone size: few; D gene: TRBD1; CDR3 DNA: TGTGCCAGCAGCCCGACCCAGGACAGGAGGAACACTGAAGCTTTCTTT; CDR3 protein: CASSPTQDRRNTEAFF
V gene: TRBV5-1; J gene: TRBJ1-1; clone size: few; D gene: NA; CDR3 DNA: TGCGCCAGCAGCTTGGGAATGCAGAACACTGAAGCTTTCTTT; CDR3 protein: CASSLGMQNTEAFF
V gene: TRBV9; J gene: TRBJ2-1; clone size: NA; D gene: NA; CDR3 DNA: TGTGCCAGCAGCACAGGGGGGGGGCAGCAGTTCTTC; CDR3 protein: CASSTGGGQQFF
V gene: TRBV30; J gene: TRBJ2-5; clone size: few; D gene: NA; CDR3 DNA: TGTGCCTGGAGTGCGGACAAATCGGGGGAGACCCAGTACTTC; CDR3 protein: CAWSADKSGETQYF
V gene: TRBV18; J gene: TRBJ1-1; clone size: NA; D gene: NA; CDR3 DNA: TGTGCCAGCTCACCGGACGCGCTCATGAACACTGAAGCTTTCTTT; CDR3 protein: CASSPDALMNTEAFF
V gene: TRBV6-4; J gene: TRBJ2-3; clone size: NA; D gene: TRBD2; CDR3 DNA: TGTGCCAGCAGTGACCAAGGGACTAGCGGCAATACGCAGTATTTT; CDR3 protein: CASSDQGTSGNTQYF
V gene: TRBV27; J gene: TRBJ2-5; clone size: few; D gene: TRBD2; CDR3 DNA: TGTGCCAGCAGTCCGGGACTAGGGGGGACCCAGTACTTC; CDR3 protein: CASSPGLGGTQYF
V gene: TRBV7-9; J gene: TRBJ1-5; clone size: few; D gene: NA; CDR3 DNA: TGTGCCAGCAGCTTATCGGATAATCAGCCCCAGCATTTT; CDR3 protein: CASSLSDNQPQHF
V gene: TRBV25-1; J gene: TRBJ1-2; clone size: few; D gene: NA; CDR3 DNA: TGTGCCAGCAGTGATTTGGGCTCCTCAATGAGGGGCTACACCTTC; CDR3 protein: CASSDLGSSMRGYTF
V gene: TRBV19; J gene: TRBJ2-7; clone size: few; D gene: NA; CDR3 DNA: TGTGCCACCTCCTGGACCAGGGGTTACGAGCAGTACTTC; CDR3 protein: CATSWTRGYEQYF
V gene: TRBV9; J gene: TRBJ2-7; clone size: NA; D gene: NA; CDR3 DNA: TGTGCCAGCAGCGTAAGTCGGGCGGCTACTTACGAGCAGTACTTC; CDR3 protein: CASSVSRAATYEQYF
V gene: TRBV29-1; J gene: TRBJ2-7; clone size: few; D gene: TRBD1; CDR3 DNA: TGCAGCGTTGGGGACAGTAACTACGAGCAGTACTTC; CDR3 protein: CSVGDSNYEQYF
V gene: TRBV18; J gene: TRBJ2-6; clone size: NA; D gene: NA; CDR3 DNA: TGTGCCAGCTCACCGTCGGGGGCCAACGTCCTGACTTTC; CDR3 protein: CASSPSGANVLTF
V gene: TRBV6-6; J gene: TRBJ1-4; clone size: NA; D gene: NA; CDR3 DNA: TGTGCCAGCAGTACTCTCCTGGGCGCAACTAATGAAAAACTGTTTTTT; CDR3 protein: CASSTLLGATNEKLFF
V gene: TRBV6-6; J gene: TRBJ1-1; clone size: NA; D gene: NA; CDR3 DNA: TGTGCCAGCAGCCGGGGGCAAGTATCCACTGAAGCTTTCTTT; CDR3 protein: CASSRGQVSTEAFF
V gene: TRBV28; J gene: TRBJ2-1; clone size: NA; D gene: TRBD2; CDR3 DNA: TGTGCCAGCGATGGCGGGAGCTACAATGAGCAGTTCTTC; CDR3 protein: CASDGGSYNEQFF
V gene: TRBV28; J gene: TRBJ1-2; clone size: few; D gene: NA; CDR3 DNA: TGTGCCAGCAGGGGGGACGGCTACACCTTC; CDR3 protein: CASRGDGYTF
V gene: TRBV25-1; J gene: TRBJ2-3; clone size: NA; D gene: NA; CDR3 DNA: TGTGCCAGCAGTGATCCGGGGGCGCCTGATACGCAGTATTTT; CDR3 protein: CASSDPGAPDTQYF
V gene: TRBV11-3; J gene: TRBJ2-5; clone size: few; D gene: TRBD1; CDR3 DNA: TGTGCCAGCAGCTTAGGAGGACAGGGGCGCCAAGAGACCCAGTACTTC; CDR3 protein: CASSLGGQGRQETQYF
V gene: TRBV7-8; J gene: TRBJ2-3; clone size: NA; D gene: NA; CDR3 DNA: TGTGCCAGCAGCAGGTACCGGGACACCTCTAGCACAGATACGCAGTATTTT; CDR3 protein: CASSRYRDTSSTDTQYF
V gene: TRBV29-1; J gene: TRBJ2-7; clone size: few; D gene: NA; CDR3 DNA: TGCAGCGTTACGGGCCCAGCCTACGAGCAGTACTTC; CDR3 protein: CSVTGPAYEQYF
V gene: TRBV29-1; J gene: TRBJ2-1; clone size: NA; D gene: TRBD2; CDR3 DNA: TGCAGCGTTGATCCTGGGAGGGGACATGAGCAGTTCTTC; CDR3 protein: CSVDPGRGHEQFF
V gene: TRBV6-6; J gene: TRBJ1-3; clone size: few; D gene: NA; CDR3 DNA: TGTGCCAGCAGTGAGCCAGGCGTCTCTGGAAACACCATATATTTT; CDR3 protein: CASSEPGVSGNTIYF
V gene: TRBV30; J gene: TRBJ1-1; clone size: NA; D gene: NA; CDR3 DNA: TGTGCCTGGACTCTGAACACTGAAGCTTTCTTT; CDR3 protein: CAWTLNTEAFF
V gene: TRBV15; J gene: TRBJ1-1; clone size: NA; D gene: NA; CDR3 DNA: TGTGCCACCAGCAGAGATTCATCCTGGAACACTGAAGCTTTCTTT; CDR3 protein: CATSRDSSWNTEAFF
V gene: TRBV9; J gene: TRBJ1-1; clone size: few; D gene: TRBD1; CDR3 DNA: TGTGCCAGCAGCGTAGGGGACAGCAGCGGGACTGAAGCTTTCTTT; CDR3 protein: CASSVGDSSGTEAFF
V gene: TRBV12-5; J gene: TRBJ2-3; clone size: NA; D gene: TRBD2; CDR3 DNA: TGTGCTAGTGGCCCGGGGACTAGCGACACAGATACGCAGTATTTT; CDR3 protein: CASGPGTSDTDTQYF
V gene: TRBV7-9; J gene: TRBJ2-7; clone size: few; D gene: NA; CDR3 DNA: TGTGCCAGCAGCTCCCCCCCAGAGCCATCGGACTACGAGCAGTACTTC; CDR3 protein: CASSSPPEPSDYEQYF
V gene: TRBV7-9; J gene: TRBJ2-2; clone size: few; D gene: NA; CDR3 DNA: TGTGCCAGCAGCTATTTTGGGAACACCGGGGAGCTGTTTTTT; CDR3 protein: CASSYFGNTGELFF
V gene: TRBV4-1; J gene: TRBJ1-4; clone size: NA; D gene: NA; CDR3 DNA: TGCGCCAGCAGCCAAGTCCCCGGAGGTCAGGAAAAACTGTTTTTT; CDR3 protein: CASSQVPGGQEKLFF
V gene: TRBV7-3; J gene: TRBJ2-1; clone size: medium-sized; D gene: TRBD2; CDR3 DNA: TGTGCCAGCAGCCTGGGAGCGGGAGGCTCCTACAATGAGCAGTTCTTC; CDR3 protein: CASSLGAGGSYNEQFF
V gene: TRBV29-1; J gene: TRBJ1-1; clone size: NA; D gene: TRBD1; CDR3 DNA: TGCAGCGTTGGGGACAGGGGCGGCACTGAAGCTTTCTTT; CDR3 protein: CSVGDRGGTEAFF
V gene: TRBV6-6; J gene: TRBJ2-3; clone size: few; D gene: NA; CDR3 DNA: TGTGCCAGCAGGTTACCGGGGGTTAGCACAGATACGCAGTATTTT; CDR3 protein: CASRLPGVSTDTQYF